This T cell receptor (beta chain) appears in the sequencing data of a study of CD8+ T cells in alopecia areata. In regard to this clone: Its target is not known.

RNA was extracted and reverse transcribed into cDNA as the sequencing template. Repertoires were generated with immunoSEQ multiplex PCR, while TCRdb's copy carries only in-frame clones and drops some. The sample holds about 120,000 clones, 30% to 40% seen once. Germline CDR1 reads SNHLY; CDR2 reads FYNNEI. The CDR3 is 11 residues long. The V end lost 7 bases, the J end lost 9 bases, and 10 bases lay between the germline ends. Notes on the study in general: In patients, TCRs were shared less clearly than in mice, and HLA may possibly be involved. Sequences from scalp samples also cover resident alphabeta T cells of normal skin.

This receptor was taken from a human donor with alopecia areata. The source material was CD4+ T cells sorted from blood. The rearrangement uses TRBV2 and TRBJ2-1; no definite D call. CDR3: CASTLRPEQFF. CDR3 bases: TGTGCCAGCACCCTCCGGCCTGAGCAGTTCTTC.